The text below deals with one TCR beta chain. This specimen belongs to a study of blood T cell repertoires in COVID-19. Study background: Sources were T cells, B-cell-depleted T cells, or PBMCs; the material itself was cDNA or gDNA.

Libraries were prepared by immunoSEQ multiplex PCR; TCRdb keeps only in-frame clonotypes and omits some of them. The data show fewer than 350,000 clones, approximately 81% seen once. Sequencing was performed on peripheral blood. The sequence was collected from a woman in her sixties or seventies with active or convalescent COVID-19.

The CDR3 DNA follows: TGCGCCAGCAGCCGGTATCGGGACACCTCTGGAAACACCATATATTTT. It encodes CASSRYRDTSGNTIYF. This chain connects TRBV4-3 to TRBJ1-3; D is possibly TRBD1 (6 bases). This CDR3 comprises 16 residues. V lost 4 bases and J 0 bases, leaving 13 bases between the germline ends. Germline V gene data show CDR1 as LGHNA and CDR2 as YSLEER.